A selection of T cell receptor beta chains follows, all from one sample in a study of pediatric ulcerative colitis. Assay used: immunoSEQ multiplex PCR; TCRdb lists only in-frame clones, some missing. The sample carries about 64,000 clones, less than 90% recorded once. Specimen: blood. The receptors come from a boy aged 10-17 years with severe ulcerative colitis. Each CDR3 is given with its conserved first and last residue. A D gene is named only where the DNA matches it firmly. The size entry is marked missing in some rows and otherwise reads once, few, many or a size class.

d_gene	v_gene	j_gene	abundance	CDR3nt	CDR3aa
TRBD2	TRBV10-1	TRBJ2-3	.	TGCGCCAGCAGTGAGGCCGCTAGCGGGAGAACAGATACGCAGTATTTT	CASSEAASGRTDTQYF
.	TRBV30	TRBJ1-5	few	TGTGCCTGGAATGTCCAGGATAATCAGCCCCAGCATTTT	CAWNVQDNQPQHF
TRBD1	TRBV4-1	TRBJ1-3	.	TGCGCCAGCAGCCAAGTCCCCCGGCCAAAGGGACAGCAGGATTCTGGAAACACCATATATTTT	CASSQVPRPKGQQDSGNTIYF
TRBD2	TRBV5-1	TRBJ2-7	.	TGCGCCAGCAGCTTGGGTTCGCGGGAGAACCTGGACGAGCAGTACTTC	CASSLGSRENLDEQYF
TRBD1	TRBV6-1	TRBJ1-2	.	TGTGCCAGCATACTTAGCGGACAGGGTCTTTACGGCTACACCTTC	CASILSGQGLYGYTF
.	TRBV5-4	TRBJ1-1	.	TGTGCCAGCATAAGGGGGGGAGGAACTGAAGCTTTCTTT	CASIRGGGTEAFF
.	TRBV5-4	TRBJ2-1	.	TGTGCCAGCAGCTTGAGGGGCGGGACAGAAAATAATGAGCAGTTCTTC	CASSLRGGTENNEQFF
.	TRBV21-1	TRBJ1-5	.	TGTGCCAGCAATTTACAGGGGGCCGATCAGCCCCAGCATTTT	CASNLQGADQPQHF
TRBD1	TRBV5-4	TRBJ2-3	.	TGTGCCAGCAGCGAGGGACAGGGAAGCACAGATACGCAGTATTTT	CASSEGQGSTDTQYF
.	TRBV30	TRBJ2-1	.	TGTGCCTGGAAGCTAGATGAAACGAGCTCCTACAATGAGCAGTTCTTC	CAWKLDETSSYNEQFF
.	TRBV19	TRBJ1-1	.	TGTGCCAGTCGATGGGGTAACACTGAAGCTTTCTTT	CASRWGNTEAFF